This paragraph covers one T cell receptor (beta chain) sequence. The data were produced by immunoSEQ multiplex PCR, yet TCRdb's version contains in-frame clones alone and is incomplete. Found here are 120,000 to 150,000 clones, roughly nine tenths of them singletons; the top ten hold approximately 4%. The data originate from a study of blood T cell repertoires in COVID-19. The CDR3 runs to 14 residues. V shed 1 base and J 4 bases; nucleotides not matched to a gene: 3. Germline V gene sequence: CDR1 MGHRA, CDR2 YSYEKL. The rearrangement joins TRBV4-1 to TRBJ2-5; 7 nucleotides align to TRBD2. Sequenced material: PBMCs or T cells enriched from blood (not recorded which). This TCR was recovered from a middle-aged woman who had been exposed to COVID-19. The CDR3 DNA sequence: TGCGCCAGCAGCCAAGTGGGGGGGTCAGAGACCCAGTACTTC. Translated: CASSQVGGSETQYF.